This T cell receptor (beta chain) is drawn from a study of regulatory T cells. A remark on this clone: Its antigen is unidentified.

Study observations and caveats: Skewed V and J usage and few unique V-J pairs marked patient repertoires, most in Tregs. Patient CD8+ T cells trended nonsignificantly toward lower Shannon entropy than control CD8+ cells.

Every patient with CD3G deficiency had evidence of autoimmunity. Patients, 2 to 39 years old, had expanded memory T-cell proportions. The PCR used 52 TRBV and 13 TRBJ primers. Data came from immunoSEQ multiplex PCR; TCRdb stores just in-frame clones and leaves some out. Of about 20,000 clones in the sample, 80% to 95% were seen once. CDR3 length: 11 residues. The germline V and J ends were trimmed by 3 bases and 10 bases, with 7 bases remaining between them. The V gene's germline CDR1 is MDHEN and CDR2 SYDVKM. Material: CD8+ T cells sorted from blood. The chain has TRBV28 and TRBJ2-1, with D uncertain. The clonotype originates from a child younger than 10 with CD3G deficiency. CDR3 sequence (DNA): TGTGCCAGCAGTTTTAAAAGGGAGCAGTTCTTC. It yields the protein CASSFKREQFF.